A selection of T cell receptor beta chains follows, all from one sample in a study of T cell responses to AZD1222 COVID-19 vaccine. Sequencing was performed with immunoSEQ multiplex PCR; in TCRdb, only in-frame clones are kept and a portion is missing. This sample has about 150,000 clones; 88% occur once, and the top ten carry less than 3.5%. The sequencing here drew on peripheral blood, taken on day 0 of AZD1222 vaccination. Every receptor here comes from an adult in good health. The CDR3 runs from the conserved cysteine through the conserved F or W. Each record gives: V gene, CDR3 length, clone size, D gene, J gene, CDR3 protein, CDR3 DNA. The D gene is left open where the match is weak. Where a row states a size, it is once, few, many or the class of an expanded clone; other rows omit it.

TRBV6-5	13	once	NA	TRBJ2-7	CASRRHRSDEQYF	TGTGCCAGCAGACGACACCGTAGCGACGAGCAGTACTTC
TRBV3-1/TRBV3-2	11	NA	NA	TRBJ1-6	CASARDSPLHF	TGTGCCAGCGCAAGGGATTCACCCCTCCACTTT
TRBV2	14	once	NA	TRBJ1-1	CASSDGEVNTEAFF	TGTGCCAGCAGTGACGGGGAGGTGAACACTGAAGCTTTCTTT
TRBV7-2	11	NA	NA	TRBJ2-1	CASNWGNEQFF	TGTGCCAGCAACTGGGGGAATGAGCAGTTCTTC
TRBV7-9	15	NA	NA	TRBJ2-2	CASSLAPGGTGELFF	TGTGCCAGCAGCTTAGCCCCTGGGGGAACCGGGGAGCTGTTTTTT
TRBV13	15	once	TRBD1	TRBJ1-1	CASSHGQEYFTEAFF	TGTGCCAGCAGCCACGGACAGGAGTATTTCACTGAAGCTTTCTTT
TRBV2	15	NA	NA	TRBJ1-5	CASSVNRVGNQPQHF	TGTGCCAGCAGCGTAAACAGGGTGGGCAATCAGCCCCAGCATTTT
TRBV23-1	16	NA	TRBD1	TRBJ2-7	CASSQRTGDNSYEQYF	TGCGCCAGCAGTCAAAGGACAGGGGACAATTCCTACGAGCAGTACTTC
TRBV6-1	15	once	NA	TRBJ1-6	CASSDTGGAASPLHF	TGTGCCAGCAGTGATACGGGGGGCGCGGCTTCACCCCTCCACTTT
TRBV19	15	NA	NA	TRBJ2-7	CASSSPGRATYEQYF	TGTGCCAGTAGTTCACCGGGACGGGCAACCTACGAGCAGTACTTC
TRBV7-6	14	NA	TRBD1	TRBJ1-1	CASSRTGGLAEAFF	TGTGCCAGCAGCCGGACAGGGGGCTTGGCTGAAGCTTTCTTT
TRBV5-5	14	once	TRBD1	TRBJ1-4	CASSLTGFNEKLFF	TGTGCCAGCAGCCTGACAGGGTTTAATGAAAAACTGTTTTTT
TRBV6-1	12	NA	NA	TRBJ2-7	CASSDSFYEQYF	TGTGCCAGCAGTGATTCCTTCTACGAGCAGTACTTC
TRBV18	14	NA	NA	TRBJ2-3	CASSPWGVIDTQYF	TGTGCCAGCTCACCATGGGGGGTGATAGATACGCAGTATTTT
TRBV28	15	NA	TRBD1	TRBJ1-6	CASSWTTGGKSPLHF	TGTGCCAGCAGTTGGACAACAGGGGGGAAATCACCCCTCCACTTT
TRBV6-1	15	NA	TRBD1	TRBJ1-5	CASSERGPSNQPQHF	TGTGCCAGCAGTGAGAGGGGGCCTAGCAATCAGCCCCAGCATTTT
TRBV18	15	NA	NA	TRBJ2-6	CASSPLGAGANVLTF	TGTGCCAGCTCACCACTAGGGGCTGGGGCCAACGTCCTGACTTTC
TRBV6-5	15	NA	NA	TRBJ1-2	CASSYSPPEVYGYTF	TGTGCCAGCAGTTACTCCCCACCGGAAGTGTATGGCTACACCTTC
TRBV11-2	13	NA	NA	TRBJ2-5	CASRWQGMETQYF	TGTGCCAGCAGGTGGCAGGGCATGGAGACCCAGTACTTC
TRBV14	15	NA	NA	TRBJ2-6	CASSQGPGGANVLTF	TGTGCCAGCAGCCAAGGCCCCGGGGGGGCCAACGTCCTGACTTTC
TRBV5-1	13	NA	TRBD1	TRBJ2-7	CASSWSGGLEQYF	TGCGCCAGCAGCTGGTCAGGGGGCCTCGAGCAGTACTTC
TRBV5-5	16	NA	NA	TRBJ1-5	CASSLLDRGPNQPQHF	TGTGCCAGCAGCTTGTTGGACAGAGGCCCAAATCAGCCCCAGCATTTT
TRBV5-1	14	NA	NA	TRBJ1-3	CASSLDAFGNTIYF	TGCGCCAGCAGCTTGGATGCGTTTGGAAACACCATATATTTT
TRBV28	15	NA	NA	TRBJ2-1	CASGRRGTHGDEQFF	TGTGCCAGCGGGAGGCGGGGTACCCATGGAGATGAGCAGTTCTTC
TRBV28	11	few	NA	TRBJ1-4	CASSFNEKLFF	TGTGCCAGCAGTTTCAATGAAAAACTGTTTTTT
TRBV7-8	14	NA	NA	TRBJ2-3	CASSLEGAGDTQYF	TGTGCCAGCAGCTTAGAAGGGGCGGGAGATACGCAGTATTTT
TRBV27	15	NA	TRBD2	TRBJ2-5	CASRRLAGGRETQYF	TGTGCCAGCAGAAGACTAGCGGGGGGCCGGGAGACCCAGTACTTC
TRBV19	15	NA	NA	TRBJ1-1	CASSIPENLNTEAFF	TGTGCCAGTAGTATCCCAGAAAACCTGAACACTGAAGCTTTCTTT